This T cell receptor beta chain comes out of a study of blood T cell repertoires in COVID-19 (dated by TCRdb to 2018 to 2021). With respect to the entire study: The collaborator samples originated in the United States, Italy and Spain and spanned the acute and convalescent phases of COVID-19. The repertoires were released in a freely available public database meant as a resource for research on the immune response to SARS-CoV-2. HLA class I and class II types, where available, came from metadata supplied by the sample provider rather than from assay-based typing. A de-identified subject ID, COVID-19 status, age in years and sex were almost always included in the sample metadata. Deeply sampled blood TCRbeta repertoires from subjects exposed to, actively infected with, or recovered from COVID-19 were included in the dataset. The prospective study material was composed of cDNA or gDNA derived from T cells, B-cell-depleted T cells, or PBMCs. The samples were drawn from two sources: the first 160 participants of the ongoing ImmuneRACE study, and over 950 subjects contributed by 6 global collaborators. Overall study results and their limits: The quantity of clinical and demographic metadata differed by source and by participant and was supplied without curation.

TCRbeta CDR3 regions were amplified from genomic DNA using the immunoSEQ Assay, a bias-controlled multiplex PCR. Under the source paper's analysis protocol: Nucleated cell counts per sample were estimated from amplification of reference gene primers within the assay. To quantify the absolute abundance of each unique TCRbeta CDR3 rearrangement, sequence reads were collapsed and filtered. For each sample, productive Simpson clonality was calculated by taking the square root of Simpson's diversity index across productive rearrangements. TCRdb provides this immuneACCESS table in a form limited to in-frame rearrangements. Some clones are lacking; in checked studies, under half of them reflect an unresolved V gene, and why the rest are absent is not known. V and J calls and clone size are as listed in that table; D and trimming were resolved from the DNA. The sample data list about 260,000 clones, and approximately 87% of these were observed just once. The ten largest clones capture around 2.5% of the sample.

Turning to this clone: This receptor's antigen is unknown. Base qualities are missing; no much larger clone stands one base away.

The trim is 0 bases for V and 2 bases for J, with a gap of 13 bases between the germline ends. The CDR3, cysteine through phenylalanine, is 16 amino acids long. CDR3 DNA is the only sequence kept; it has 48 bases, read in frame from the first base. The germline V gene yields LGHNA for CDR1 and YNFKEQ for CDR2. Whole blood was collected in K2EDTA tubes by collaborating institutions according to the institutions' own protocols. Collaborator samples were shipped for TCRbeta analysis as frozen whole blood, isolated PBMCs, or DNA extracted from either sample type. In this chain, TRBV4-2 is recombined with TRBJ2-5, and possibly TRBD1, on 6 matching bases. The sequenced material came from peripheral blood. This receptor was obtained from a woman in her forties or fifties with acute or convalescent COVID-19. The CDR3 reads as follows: CASSQDFGTTQETQYF. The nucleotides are TGTGCCAGCAGCCAAGATTTCGGGACAACACAAGAGACCCAGTACTTC.